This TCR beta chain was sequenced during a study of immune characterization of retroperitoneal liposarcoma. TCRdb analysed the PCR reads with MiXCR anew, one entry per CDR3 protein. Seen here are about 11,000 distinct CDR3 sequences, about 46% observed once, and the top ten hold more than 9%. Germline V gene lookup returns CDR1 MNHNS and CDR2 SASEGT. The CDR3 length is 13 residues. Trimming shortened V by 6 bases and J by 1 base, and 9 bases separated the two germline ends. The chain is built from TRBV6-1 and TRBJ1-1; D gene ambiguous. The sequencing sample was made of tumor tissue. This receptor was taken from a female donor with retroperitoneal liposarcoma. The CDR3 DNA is TGTGCCAGCAGCTACGGAGGGAACACTGAAGCTTTCTTT. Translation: CASSYGGNTEAFF.